What follows are 29 T cell receptor beta chains derived from one specimen sequenced in a study of T cells in Graves' hyperthyroidism and ophthalmopathy (dated by TCRdb to 2018 to 2020). The method was multiplex PCR. The sequencer listed for this sample is Illumina HiSeq 2000. The TCR beta CDR3 regions were amplified from the RNA transcripts. A first-round RT-PCR of the TCR CDR3 used the HTBI primer set with the Qiagen OneStep RT-PCR kit. Through fastp at Q25 and MiXCR, TCRdb rebuilt clones from the public reads, retaining in-frame beta chains. Each CDR3 protein gets just one entry, which takes the most common genes and DNA from the rows behind it. This sample gives around 600,000 distinct CDR3 sequences in total; 16% of them show up just once. The leading ten clones occupy around 3.5% of the sample. The specimen sequenced was blood. These receptors were taken from a middle-aged woman with Graves' ophthalmopathy.

The V gene is TRBV19, the J gene TRBJ1-5, with TRBD1 matching 11 bases. V was clipped by 10 bases and J by 8 bases; unmatched bases: 4. Germline CDR1 and CDR2: LNHDA and SQIVND (reference sequence). This CDR3 region has 12 residues. In DNA, the CDR3 is TGTGCCACTAGGGACAGGGGGAAGCCCCAGCATTTT. This translates into CATRDRGKPQHF.

A few counts support this clonotype. This rearrangement joins TRBV5-6 to TRBJ2-5; 8 positions agree with TRBD1. The CDR3 has 16 amino acids. The trim removed 2 bases at V and 1 base at J, leaving 7 bases unmatched. From germline, CDR1 is SGHDT and CDR2 YYEEEE. CDR3: CASSLRDRGIQETQYF. For the CDR3, the DNA is TGTGCCAGCAGCTTACGAGACAGGGGCATCCAAGAGACCCAGTACTTC.

This clonotype appeared many times. The chain couples TRBV6-1 to TRBJ2-3, with unresolved D. Germline CDR1 MNHNS, CDR2 SASEGT. V was pared by 8 bases and J by 0 bases, with 9 bases between. The CDR3 consists of 13 residues. In DNA, the CDR3 is TGTGCCAGCGGTGTGTCTAGCACAGATACGCAGTATTTT. Translated: CASGVSSTDTQYF.

The V call is TRBV10-3, the J call TRBJ2-7; tentative D call: TRBD1 (5 bases). V shed 3 bases and J shed 7 bases, with 19 bases lying between them. Germline V CDR1 and CDR2: ENHRY, SYGVKD. CDR3 length equals 15 residues. This CDR3 is CAISDASDTSKEQYF. The CDR3 DNA reads TGTGCCATCAGTGATGCATCGGACACGTCTAAAGAGCAGTACTTC.

In its sample, this clonotype was seen many times. The chain couples TRBV28 to TRBJ2-7; 9 bases match TRBD2. Germline lookup yields CDR1 MDHEN and CDR2 SYDVKM. V lost 2 bases to trimming and J lost 5 bases; unmatched junction nucleotides: 4. CDR3 length equals 14 residues. The CDR3 DNA is TGTGCCAGCAGTTTAGGCGGGAGGGCCCACGAGCAGTACTTC. Translating gives CASSLGGRAHEQYF.

This chain connects TRBV7-9 to TRBJ2-3; D is perhaps TRBD2 (5 bases). The CDR3 totals 15 residues. Between the trimmed V and J ends, which lost 0 bases and 4 bases, there was a span of 11 bases. The germline V gene encodes CDR1 SEHNR and CDR2 FQNEAQ (reference sequence). The CDR3 bases are TGTGCCAGCAGCTTAGCGGTTAGCGTCCCAGATACGCAGTATTTT. This codes for CASSLAVSVPDTQYF.

In its sample, this clonotype was seen many times. This sequence joins TRBV5-1 and TRBJ2-1, with TRBD2 matching 10 bases. The CDR3 is 16 amino acids. The germline gives CDR1 SGHRS, CDR2 YFSETQ. Trimming at V came to 3 bases and at J to 5 bases, leaving 8 bases not matched to a gene. CDR3 sequence: CASSSATGTSDNEQFF. The CDR3 region has the DNA TGCGCCAGCAGCTCCGCGACCGGGACTAGCGACAATGAGCAGTTCTTC.

This clonotype was counted many times. The rearrangement links TRBV11-2 to TRBJ2-2; D is uncertain. Deletions cut 5 bases from V and 6 bases from J, with 4 bases between. Germline V CDR1 and CDR2: SGHAT, FQNNGV. The CDR3 covers 11 residues. In DNA, the CDR3 is TGTGCCAGCAGCCCGCCCGGGGAGCTGTTTTTT. Amino acids: CASSPPGELFF.

J is TRBJ1-1 and V is TRBV9, with D hard to call. The ends were cut back, 4 bases at V and 4 bases at J, with 14 bases in the middle. The CDR3 covers 14 residues. Per germline, CDR1 SGDLS and CDR2 YYNGEE. The CDR3 region is CASSPAPAPTEAFF. CDR3 DNA sequence: TGTGCCAGCAGCCCCGCCCCGGCCCCCACTGAAGCTTTCTTT. Complete variable domain (other parts from reference TRBV9 and TRBJ1-1): DSGVTQTPKHLITATGQRVTLRCSPRSGDLSVYWYQQSLDQGLQFLIQYYNGEERAKGNILERFSAQQFPDLHSELNLSSLELGDSALYFCASSPAPAPTEAFFGQGTRLTVV.

In this sample, this clonotype turned up a few times. With a much larger clone just one base away, this may be a read error. The V gene is TRBV20-1, the J gene TRBJ1-2, with a weak D call TRBD1 (5 bases). Germline CDR1 and CDR2: DFQATT and SNEGSKA (reference sequence). This CDR3 contains 14 residues. Trimming pared 2 bases from V and 4 bases from J, leaving 14 bases between. This CDR3 reads CSARKGAASYGYTF. The CDR3 DNA sequence: TGCAGTGCTAGAAAAGGGGCCGCTAGCTATGGCTACACCTTC.

This clonotype was found many times. The V and J genes are TRBV28 and TRBJ2-7; 10 nucleotides match TRBD2. This CDR3 has 15 amino acids. Germline CDR1 and CDR2: MDHEN and SYDVKM. V lost 3 bases to trimming and J lost 2 bases; unmatched junction nucleotides: 4. CDR3 sequence reads: CASSFSGRRPYEQYF. CDR3 coding DNA: TGTGCCAGCAGTTTTAGCGGGAGGCGGCCCTACGAGCAGTACTTC.

This clonotype was counted at least ten times. The rearrangement links TRBV30 to TRBJ1-1; 9 bases are shared with TRBD1. The length of the CDR3 is 12 residues. Germline V CDR1 and CDR2: GTSNPN, SVGIG (reference sequence). J was trimmed by 4 bases and V by 3 bases; bases with no gene match: 0. DNA of the CDR3: TGTGCCTGGAGACAGGGGGCCACTGAAGCTTTCTTT. Its translation: CAWRQGATEAFF.

This clonotype was observed many times. The chain combines TRBV7-2 with TRBJ2-5; the match to TRBD2 covers 7 bases. The CDR3 runs 14 residues. Losses at the gene ends were 1 base for V and 4 bases for J; bases not matched to a gene: 3. CDR1 and CDR2 from the germline V gene are SGHTA and FQGNSA. CDR3 sequence reads: CASSLGGSGETQYF. CDR3 nucleotides: TGTGCCAGCAGCTTAGGCGGGAGTGGAGAGACCCAGTACTTC.

V is TRBV7-2 and J is TRBJ2-5; possibly TRBD2 for D (6 bases). This CDR3 is built from 18 residues. The germline gives CDR1 SGHTA, CDR2 FQGNSA. Trimming removed 2 bases at V and 4 bases at J, with 23 bases between. The CDR3, as DNA: TGTGCCAGCAGCTTAAGGTTCGACCGGATCCGCGGGGCAGAGACCCAGTACTTC. Translated, it gives CASSLRFDRIRGAETQYF.

As to this clonotype: Given a much more abundant clone one base away, this may be a read error. The CDR3 is CAWSAGARETQYF. DNA for the CDR3: TGTGCCTGGAGTGCAGGGGCTAGAGAGACCCAGTACTTC. The gene calls are TRBV30 and TRBJ2-5; a possible D gene is TRBD1 (6 bases). Trimming shortened V by 1 base and J by 4 bases, and 10 bases separated the two germline ends. The CDR3 is 13 residues long. Germline assignment: CDR1 GTSNPN and CDR2 SVGIG (reference sequence).

This clonotype was observed a few times. V usage is TRBV5-6 and J usage is TRBJ2-6; D gene uncertain. Germline V gene data show CDR1 as SGHDT and CDR2 as YYEEEE. The CDR3 sequence is 16 residues long. The ends were cut back, 4 bases at V and 0 bases at J, with 11 bases in the middle. The CDR3 DNA reads as TGTGCCAGCAGCCCAGGTTCTTTCTCTGGGGCCAACGTCCTGACTTTC. It codes for CASSPGSFSGANVLTF.

This clonotype was counted between two and nine times. The genes are TRBV11-2 and TRBJ2-7; TRBD1 matches 8 bases. V lost 5 bases to trimming and J lost 5 bases; unmatched junction nucleotides: 8. CDR3 length: 14 amino acids. In germline, CDR1 is SGHAT, CDR2 FQNNGV. CDR3 DNA sequence: TGTGCCAGCAGCCAAGGGACAGGCTTTGACGAGCAGTACTTC. It encodes CASSQGTGFDEQYF.

There are many counts of this clonotype. CDR3 amino acids: CASRGYVGQGVRAFF. The CDR3 bases are TGTGCCAGCAGGGGTTATGTCGGACAGGGGGTTCGAGCTTTCTTT. This rearrangement joins TRBV27 to TRBJ1-1; 10 bases are shared with TRBD1. Germline CDR1 is MNHEY and CDR2 is SMNVEV (reference sequence). This CDR3 region has 15 residues. The V and J ends lost 6 bases and 10 bases, in that order; junction bases with no gene match: 14.

This clonotype has a count of ten or more. The chain has TRBV5-1 and TRBJ1-1; tentative D call: TRBD1 (5 bases). This CDR3 comprises 13 residues. The germline gives CDR1 SGHRS, CDR2 YFSETQ. V lost 0 bases to trimming and J lost 8 bases, with 11 bases between them. The chain's CDR3 is CASSLDTGTEAFF. CDR3 coding DNA: TGCGCCAGCAGCTTGGATACCGGGACGGAAGCTTTCTTT.

The table lists this clonotype with many counts. The chain combines TRBV24-1 with TRBJ1-5; D is unclear. CDR1 is KGHDR, CDR2 SFDVKD, per germline. V was clipped by 2 bases and J by 6 bases, with 10 bases between them. This CDR3 spans 14 amino acids. CDR3 sequence reads: CATSDSTEGQPQHF. CDR3 bases: TGTGCCACCAGTGATTCGACGGAAGGTCAGCCCCAGCATTTT.

The chain uses TRBV28 and TRBJ2-2, with 9 nucleotides matching TRBD2. CDR1 MDHEN and CDR2 SYDVKM come from the germline V gene. The CDR3 length is 16 residues. J lost 8 bases, V lost 5 bases, and 12 bases had no gene match. The CDR3 region has the DNA TGTGCCAGCAGTCCACGGGGTAGCGGGAGAGAGGGGGAGCTGTTTTTT. It specifies CASSPRGSGREGELFF. Supplemented by reference TRBV28 and TRBJ2-2, the full variable domain reads DVKVTQSSRYLVKRTGEKVFLECVQDMDHENMFWYRQDPGLGLRLIYFSYDVKMKEKGDIPEGYSVSREKKERFSLILESASTNQTSMYLCASSPRGSGREGELFFGEGSRLTVL.

For the CDR3, the DNA is TGTGCCAGCAGTTTGAACTCCTATAATTCACCCCTCCACTTT. Translating gives CASSLNSYNSPLHF. This rearrangement joins TRBV12-3 or TRBV12-4 to TRBJ1-6, with unresolved D. The CDR3 has 14 amino acids. V was cut by 3 bases and J by 0 bases, with 3 bases left in between.

The V gene is TRBV19, the J gene TRBJ1-2, with 10 bases that match TRBD1. The V gene's germline CDR1 is LNHDA and CDR2 SQIVND (reference sequence). The CDR3 has 15 amino acids. V shed 5 bases and J 7 bases; nucleotides not matched to a gene: 10. CDR3 amino acids: CASSPGQGVPFGYTF. In DNA form, the CDR3 reads TGTGCCAGTAGTCCCGGACAGGGGGTCCCCTTTGGCTACACCTTC.

This clonotype was recorded many times. The chain recombines TRBV13 with TRBJ1-2; tentatively, D is TRBD1 (5 bases). CDR3 length: 16 amino acids. V lost 1 base and J lost 2, with 14 bases in between. Germline V lookup: CDR1 PRHDT, CDR2 FYEKMQ (reference sequence). The CDR3 protein is CASSLAPRDGNYGYTF. In DNA form, the CDR3 reads TGTGCCAGCAGCTTAGCCCCTCGGGACGGAAACTATGGCTACACCTTC.

This clonotype was detected only a few times. The rearrangement uses TRBV20-1 and TRBJ2-3; 9 nucleotides line up with TRBD2. V lost 3 bases and J lost 6; bases outside the gene matches: 10. This CDR3 spans 15 amino acids. Looked up from germline, CDR1 is DFQATT and CDR2 is SNEGSKA (reference sequence). The CDR3 is CSARAGAGGGDTQYF. The CDR3 region has the DNA TGCAGTGCTAGGGCTGGAGCGGGGGGCGGGGATACGCAGTATTTT.

V gene TRBV7-9 combines with J gene TRBJ1-6, with TRBD1 matching 8 bases. V was pared by 2 bases and J by 5 bases, with 8 bases of the junction left unmatched. The germline CDR1 and CDR2 sequences are SEHNR and FQNEAQ (reference sequence). This CDR3 has 17 residues. The CDR3 is CASSLTGQGGDNSPLHF. DNA for the CDR3: TGTGCCAGCAGCTTAACTGGACAGGGCGGTGATAATTCACCCCTCCACTTT.

This clonotype was seen many times. V and J are TRBV28 and TRBJ2-7; D remains ambiguous. CDR1 MDHEN and CDR2 SYDVKM come from the germline V gene. Trimming stripped 2 bases from V and 3 bases from J, with 11 bases between. CDR3 size: 14 residues. The CDR3 reads CASSLNGPGYEQYF. DNA for the CDR3: TGTGCCAGCAGTTTAAACGGTCCAGGCTACGAGCAGTACTTC.

V and J are TRBV19 and TRBJ2-1; TRBD2 agrees at 7 bases. Germline V gene data show CDR1 as LNHDA and CDR2 as SQIVND (reference sequence). V lost 6 bases, J lost 3 bases, and 8 bases stayed unmatched. The CDR3 totals 15 residues. CDR3 loop: CASRASASGYNEQFF. CDR3 sequence (DNA): TGTGCCAGTAGGGCATCGGCTAGCGGCTACAATGAGCAGTTCTTC.

This clonotype was seen at least ten times. This chain connects TRBV5-1 to TRBJ2-1; D possibly uses TRBD1 or TRBD2 (5 bases each). The CDR3 runs to 17 residues. Germline V gene data show CDR1 as SGHRS and CDR2 as YFSETQ. V was clipped by 0 bases and J by 0 bases, with 13 bases between them. CDR3: CASSLAGTASSYNEQFF. DNA for the CDR3: TGCGCCAGCAGCTTGGCCGGGACGGCAAGCTCCTACAATGAGCAGTTCTTC.